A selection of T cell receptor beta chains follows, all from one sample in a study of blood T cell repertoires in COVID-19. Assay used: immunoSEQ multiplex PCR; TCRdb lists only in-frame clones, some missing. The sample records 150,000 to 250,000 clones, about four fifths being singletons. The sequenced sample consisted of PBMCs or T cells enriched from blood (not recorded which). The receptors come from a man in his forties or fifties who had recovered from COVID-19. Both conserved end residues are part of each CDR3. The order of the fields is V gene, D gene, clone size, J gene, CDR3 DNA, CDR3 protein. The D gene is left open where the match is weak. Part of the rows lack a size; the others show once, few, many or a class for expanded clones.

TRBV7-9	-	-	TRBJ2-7	TGTGCCAGCAGCTTAGCAAAAGGGAGCAACTACGAGCAGTACTTC	CASSLAKGSNYEQYF
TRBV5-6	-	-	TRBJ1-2	TGTGCCAGCAGCTTGGCCTACGGGTTCTATGGCTACACCTTC	CASSLAYGFYGYTF
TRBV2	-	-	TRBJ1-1	TGTGCCAGCAGTGAACCAGGGTGGGTCACTGAAGCTTTCTTT	CASSEPGWVTEAFF
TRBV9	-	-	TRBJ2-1	TGTGCCAGCAGCGTACCGACGGGGAAAAATGAGCAGTTCTTC	CASSVPTGKNEQFF
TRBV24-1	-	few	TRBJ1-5	TGTGCCACCAGTGGCTCAGCAGGGATCGATCAGCCCCAGCATTTT	CATSGSAGIDQPQHF
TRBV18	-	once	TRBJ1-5	TGTGCCAGCTCATCATCATATCAGGGGAATCAGCCCCAGCATTTT	CASSSSYQGNQPQHF
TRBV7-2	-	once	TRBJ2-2	TGTGCCAGCAGCTTTCTAGCGCCGAACACCGGGGAGCTGTTTTTT	CASSFLAPNTGELFF
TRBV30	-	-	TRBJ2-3	TGTGCCTGCCAGCCGGGACTCCTGGATACGCAGTATTTT	CACQPGLLDTQYF
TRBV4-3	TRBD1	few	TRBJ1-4	TGCGCCAGCAGCCAAGATCCGACAGGGGGTAATGAAAAACTGTTTTTT	CASSQDPTGGNEKLFF
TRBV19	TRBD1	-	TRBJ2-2	TGTGCCAGTAGTACCACAGGGGGCAGGTCCACCGGGGAGCTGTTTTTT	CASSTTGGRSTGELFF
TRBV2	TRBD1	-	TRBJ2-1	TGTGCCAGCAGCCCTGACAGGGACTACAATGAGCAGTTCTTC	CASSPDRDYNEQFF
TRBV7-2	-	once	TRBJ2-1	TGTGCCAGCAGCTTAGGGTCGGACAGATACAATGAGCAGTTCTTC	CASSLGSDRYNEQFF
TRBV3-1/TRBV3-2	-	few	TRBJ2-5	TGTGCCAGCAGCCAAGTTAGAGGACAAGAGACCCAGTACTTC	CASSQVRGQETQYF
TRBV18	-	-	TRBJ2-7	TGTGCCAGCTCACCACCGGGCGTGCCCTACGAGCAGTACTTC	CASSPPGVPYEQYF
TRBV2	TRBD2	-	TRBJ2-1	TGTGCCAGCAGTCCGGGACTAGCGGGCCCACCGAGCTCCTACAATGAGCAGTTCTTC	CASSPGLAGPPSSYNEQFF
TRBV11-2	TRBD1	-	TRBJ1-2	TGTGCCAGCAGCTTCGACAGGGCAGCCACCTTAGGCTATGGCTACACCTTC	CASSFDRAATLGYGYTF
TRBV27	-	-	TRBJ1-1	TGTGCCAGCAGTTGGACAGTGAACACTGAAGCTTTCTTT	CASSWTVNTEAFF
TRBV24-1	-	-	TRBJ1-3	TGTGCCACCAGTGATCCAGGTAGCTCTGGAAACACCATATATTTT	CATSDPGSSGNTIYF
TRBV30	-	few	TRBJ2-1	TGTGCCTGGAGTCCCCAGTTATTCTACAATGAGCAGTTCTTC	CAWSPQLFYNEQFF
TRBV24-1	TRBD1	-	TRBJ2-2	TGTGCCACCAGTGACCGGACAGGGATGAACACCGGGGAGCTGTTTTTT	CATSDRTGMNTGELFF
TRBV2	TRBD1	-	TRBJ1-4	TGTGCCAGCAGAAAAGCCGGGACAGGGGTCTCTCATGAAAAACTGTTTTTT	CASRKAGTGVSHEKLFF
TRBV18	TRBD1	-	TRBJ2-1	TGTGCCAGCTCACCACCAACCGGGACAGGGTTCTACAATGAGCAGTTCTTC	CASSPPTGTGFYNEQFF
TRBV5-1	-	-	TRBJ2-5	TGCGCCAGCAGCCTGTATCCCGCTCAGACACAGACCCAGTACTTC	CASSLYPAQTQTQYF
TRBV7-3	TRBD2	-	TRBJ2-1	TGTGCCAGCAGCTTATTCACTAGCGGTGTCGGTGAGCAGTTCTTC	CASSLFTSGVGEQFF
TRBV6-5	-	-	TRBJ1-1	TGTGCCAGCAGCTTACAGGGGAACACTGAAGCTTTCTTT	CASSLQGNTEAFF
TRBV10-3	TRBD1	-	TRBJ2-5	TGTGCCATCAGGGACAGGGGGCTGGAGACCCAGTACTTC	CAIRDRGLETQYF
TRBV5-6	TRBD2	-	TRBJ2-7	TGTGCCAGCAGCTTTAGTAGCGGGAGTCTCTCCTACGAGCAGTACTTC	CASSFSSGSLSYEQYF
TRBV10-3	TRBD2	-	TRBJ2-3	TGTGCCATCAGTGAGGGACTAGCGGGACGTGGAGATACGCAGTATTTT	CAISEGLAGRGDTQYF
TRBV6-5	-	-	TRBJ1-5	TGTGCCAGCAGTTACTTCCGGGACTCGAATCAGCCCCAGCATTTT	CASSYFRDSNQPQHF
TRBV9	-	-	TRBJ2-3	TGTGCCAGCAGCTCAGACGGGGGCACAGATACGCAGTATTTT	CASSSDGGTDTQYF
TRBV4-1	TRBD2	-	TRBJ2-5	TGCGCCAGCAGCCAGGGGGGACTAGCGGGAGCATTGGGTCAAGAGACCCAGTACTTC	CASSQGGLAGALGQETQYF
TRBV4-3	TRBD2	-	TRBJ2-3	TGCGCCAGCAGCCAAGAACAGGTGGACGCGGGAGAGTTCGCAGATACGCAGTATTTT	CASSQEQVDAGEFADTQYF
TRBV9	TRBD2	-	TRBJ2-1	TGTGCCAGCAGCGGCGCTAGCGGGAGGGCCGGTTTAGGTGAGCAGTTCTTC	CASSGASGRAGLGEQFF
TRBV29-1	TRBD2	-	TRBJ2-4	TGCAGCGTTGGTTTGGTGGGCGGGAGTGGCGCCAAAAACATTCAGTACTTC	CSVGLVGGSGAKNIQYF
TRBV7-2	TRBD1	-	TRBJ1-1	TGTGCCAGCAGCTACCGACAGGGGCGGTCAGAAGCTTTCTTT	CASSYRQGRSEAFF
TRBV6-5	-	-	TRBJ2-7	TGTGCCAGCAGTTACGCGGACTCCTACGAGCAGTACTTC	CASSYADSYEQYF
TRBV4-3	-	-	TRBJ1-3	TGCGCCAGCACCGATAACTACTCTGGAAACACCATATATTTT	CASTDNYSGNTIYF
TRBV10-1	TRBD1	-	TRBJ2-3	TGCGCCAGCAGTGAGGAGGGGCAGGGGGCTCTTGGAGATACGCAGTATTTT	CASSEEGQGALGDTQYF
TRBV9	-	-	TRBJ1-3	TGTGCCAGCAGCGTAGCCGGGGACACCATATATTTT	CASSVAGDTIYF
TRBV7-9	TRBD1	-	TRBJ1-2	TGTGCCAGCAGTGTTTTAGGACAGGGGGCTGGAGGCTACACCTTC	CASSVLGQGAGGYTF
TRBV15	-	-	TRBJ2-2	TGTGCCACCAGCTCCCGGGACACCCTCACCGGGGAGCTGTTTTTT	CATSSRDTLTGELFF
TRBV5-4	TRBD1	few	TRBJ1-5	TGTGCCAGCAGCTCGGACAGGGACAATCAGCCCCAGCATTTT	CASSSDRDNQPQHF
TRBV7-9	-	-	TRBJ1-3	TGTGCCAGCAACGTAGGGGGGGACTCTGGAAACACCATATATTTT	CASNVGGDSGNTIYF